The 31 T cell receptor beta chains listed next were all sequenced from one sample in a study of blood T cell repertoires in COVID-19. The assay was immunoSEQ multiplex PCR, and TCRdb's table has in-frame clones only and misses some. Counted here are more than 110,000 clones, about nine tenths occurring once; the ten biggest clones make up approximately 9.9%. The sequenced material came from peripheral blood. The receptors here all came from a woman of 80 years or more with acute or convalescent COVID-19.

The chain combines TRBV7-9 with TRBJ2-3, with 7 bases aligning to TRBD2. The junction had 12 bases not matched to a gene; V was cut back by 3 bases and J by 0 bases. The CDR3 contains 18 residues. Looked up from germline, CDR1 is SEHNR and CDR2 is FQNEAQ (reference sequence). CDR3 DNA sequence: TGTGCCAGCAGCTTTGGACGGGGGGTTCTCACTAGCACAGATACGCAGTATTTT. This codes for CASSFGRGVLTSTDTQYF.

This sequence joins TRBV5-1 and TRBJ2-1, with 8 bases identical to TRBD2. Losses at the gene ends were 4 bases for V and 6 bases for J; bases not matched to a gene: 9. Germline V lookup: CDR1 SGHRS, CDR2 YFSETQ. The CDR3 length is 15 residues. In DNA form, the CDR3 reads TGCGCCAGCAGCCCGGGACTAGTGACTACCAATGAGCAGTTCTTC. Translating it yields CASSPGLVTTNEQFF.

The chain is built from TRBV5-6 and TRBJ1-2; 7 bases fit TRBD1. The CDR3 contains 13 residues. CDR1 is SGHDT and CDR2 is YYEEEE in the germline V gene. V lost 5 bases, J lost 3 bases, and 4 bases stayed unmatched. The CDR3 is CASSHRGYYGYTF. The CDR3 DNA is TGTGCCAGCAGTCACAGGGGTTACTATGGCTACACCTTC.

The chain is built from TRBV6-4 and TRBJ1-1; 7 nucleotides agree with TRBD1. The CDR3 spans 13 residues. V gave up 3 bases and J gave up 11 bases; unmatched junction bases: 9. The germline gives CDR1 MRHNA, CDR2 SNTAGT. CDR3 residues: CASSEEEGAQAFF. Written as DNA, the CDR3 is TGTGCCAGCAGTGAAGAGGAGGGGGCGCAGGCTTTCTTT.

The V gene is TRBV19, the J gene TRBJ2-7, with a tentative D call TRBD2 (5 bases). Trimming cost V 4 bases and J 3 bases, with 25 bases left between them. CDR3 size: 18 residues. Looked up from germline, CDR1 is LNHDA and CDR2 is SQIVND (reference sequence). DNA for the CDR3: TGTGCCAGTAGTAAGAAGGTTACGAGAGGGTCGTCCGTCTACGAGCAGTACTTC. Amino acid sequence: CASSKKVTRGSSVYEQYF.

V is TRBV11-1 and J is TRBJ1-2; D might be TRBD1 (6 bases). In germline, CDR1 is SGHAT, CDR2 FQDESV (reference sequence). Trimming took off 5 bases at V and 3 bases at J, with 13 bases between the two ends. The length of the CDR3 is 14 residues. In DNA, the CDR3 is TGTGCCAGCAGCCGAGACAGGTGGGACTATGGCTACACCTTC. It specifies CASSRDRWDYGYTF.

The CDR3 DNA reads as TGTGCCAGCACTGGGGCAGGGAATAATTCACCCCTCCACTTT. Its protein product is CASTGAGNNSPLHF. This chain connects TRBV25-1 to TRBJ1-6, with TRBD1 as a possible D gene (5 bases). The germline CDR1 and CDR2 sequences are MGHDK and SYGVNS. With 7 bases removed from V and 5 bases from J, the gap between germline ends came to 12 bases. This CDR3 is 14 amino acids long.

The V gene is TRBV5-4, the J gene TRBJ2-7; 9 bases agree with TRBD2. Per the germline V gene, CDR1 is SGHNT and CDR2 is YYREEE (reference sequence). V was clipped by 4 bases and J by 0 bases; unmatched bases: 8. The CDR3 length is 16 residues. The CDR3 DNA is TGTGCCAGCAGCGGTTTAGCGGGGGCAGACTCCTACGAGCAGTACTTC. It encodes CASSGLAGADSYEQYF.

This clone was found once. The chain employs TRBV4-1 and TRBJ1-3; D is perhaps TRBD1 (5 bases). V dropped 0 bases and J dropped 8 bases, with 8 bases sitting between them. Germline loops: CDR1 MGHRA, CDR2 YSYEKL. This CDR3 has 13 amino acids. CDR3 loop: CASSQEGGDTIYF. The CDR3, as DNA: TGCGCCAGCAGCCAAGAGGGGGGGGACACCATATATTTT.

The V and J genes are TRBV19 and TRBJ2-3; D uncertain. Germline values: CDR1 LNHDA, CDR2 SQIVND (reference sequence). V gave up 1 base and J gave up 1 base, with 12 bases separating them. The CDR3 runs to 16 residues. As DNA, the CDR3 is TGTGCCAGTAGTATAGGACTCTCGACCGGCACAGATACGCAGTATTTT. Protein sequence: CASSIGLSTGTDTQYF.

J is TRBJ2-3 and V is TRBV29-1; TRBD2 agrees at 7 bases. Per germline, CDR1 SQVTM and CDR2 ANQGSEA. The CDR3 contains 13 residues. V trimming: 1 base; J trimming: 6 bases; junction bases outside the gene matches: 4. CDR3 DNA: TGCAGCGTTGAAGGACTAGCAGGGGATACGCAGTATTTT. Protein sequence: CSVEGLAGDTQYF.

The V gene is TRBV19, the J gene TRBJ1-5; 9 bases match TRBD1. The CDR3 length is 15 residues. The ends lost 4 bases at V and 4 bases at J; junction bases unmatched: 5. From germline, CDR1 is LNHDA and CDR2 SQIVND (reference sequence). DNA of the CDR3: TGTGCCAGTAGTAAGGGGACAGGGCAAAATCAGCCCCAGCATTTT. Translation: CASSKGTGQNQPQHF.

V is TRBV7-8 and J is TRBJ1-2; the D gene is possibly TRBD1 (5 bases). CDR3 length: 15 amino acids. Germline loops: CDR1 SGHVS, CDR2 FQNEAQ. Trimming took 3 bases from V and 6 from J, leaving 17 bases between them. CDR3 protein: CASSLGGRISHGYTF. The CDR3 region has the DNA TGTGCCAGCAGCTTGGGGGGTCGGATCTCCCATGGCTACACCTTC.

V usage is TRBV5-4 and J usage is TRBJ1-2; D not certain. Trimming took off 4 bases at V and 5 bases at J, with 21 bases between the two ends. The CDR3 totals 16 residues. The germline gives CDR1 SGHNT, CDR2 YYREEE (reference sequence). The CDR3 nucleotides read TGTGCCAGCAGCCCACCTGGCGGCCGCGGGGAGTATGGCTACACCTTC. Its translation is CASSPPGGRGEYGYTF. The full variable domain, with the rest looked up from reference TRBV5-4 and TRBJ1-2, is ETGVTQSPTHLIKTRGQQVTLRCSSQSGHNTVSWYQQALGQGPQFIFQYYREEENGRGNFPPRFSGLQFPNYSSELNVNALELDDSALYLCASSPPGGRGEYGYTFGSGTRLTVV.

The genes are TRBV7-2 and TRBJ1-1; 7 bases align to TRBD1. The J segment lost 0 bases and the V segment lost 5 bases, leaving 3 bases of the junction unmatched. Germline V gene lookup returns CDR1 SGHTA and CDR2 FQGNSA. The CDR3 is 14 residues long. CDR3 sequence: CASSMGQLNTEAFF. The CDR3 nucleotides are TGTGCCAGCAGCATGGGACAGTTGAACACTGAAGCTTTCTTT.

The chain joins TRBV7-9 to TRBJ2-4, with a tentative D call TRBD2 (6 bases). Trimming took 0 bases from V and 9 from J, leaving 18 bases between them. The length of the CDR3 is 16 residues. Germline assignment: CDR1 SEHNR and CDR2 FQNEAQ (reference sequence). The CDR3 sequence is CASSLALISGEVIQYF. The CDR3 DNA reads TGTGCCAGCAGCTTAGCGCTGATATCGGGGGAAGTCATTCAGTACTTC.

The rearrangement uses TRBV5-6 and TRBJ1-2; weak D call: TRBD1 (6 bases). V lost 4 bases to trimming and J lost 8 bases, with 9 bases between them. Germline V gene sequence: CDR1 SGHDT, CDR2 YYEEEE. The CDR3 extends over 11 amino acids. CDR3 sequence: CASSRGGGYTF. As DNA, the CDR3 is TGTGCCAGCAGCCGAGGGGGAGGCTACACCTTC.

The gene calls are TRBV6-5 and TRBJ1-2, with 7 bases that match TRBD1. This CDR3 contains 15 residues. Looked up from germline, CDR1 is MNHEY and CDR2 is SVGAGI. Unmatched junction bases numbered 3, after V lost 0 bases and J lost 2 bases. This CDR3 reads CASSYSTTGNYGYTF. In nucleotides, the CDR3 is TGTGCCAGCAGTTACTCGACGACAGGGAACTATGGCTACACCTTC.

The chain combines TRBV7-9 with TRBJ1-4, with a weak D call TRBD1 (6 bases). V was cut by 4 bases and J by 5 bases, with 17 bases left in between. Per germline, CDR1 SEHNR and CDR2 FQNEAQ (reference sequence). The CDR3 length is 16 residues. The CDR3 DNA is TGTGCCAGCAGCTCAGGGGAAGGGGTGAGGAATGAAAAACTGTTTTTT. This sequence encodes CASSSGEGVRNEKLFF.

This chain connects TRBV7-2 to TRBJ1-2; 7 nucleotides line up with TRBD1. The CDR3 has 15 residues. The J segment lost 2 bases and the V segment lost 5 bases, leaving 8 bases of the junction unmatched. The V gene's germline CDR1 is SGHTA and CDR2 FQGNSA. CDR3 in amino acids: CASSQQTGINYGYTF. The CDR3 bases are TGTGCCAGCAGCCAACAGACAGGGATAAACTATGGCTACACCTTC.

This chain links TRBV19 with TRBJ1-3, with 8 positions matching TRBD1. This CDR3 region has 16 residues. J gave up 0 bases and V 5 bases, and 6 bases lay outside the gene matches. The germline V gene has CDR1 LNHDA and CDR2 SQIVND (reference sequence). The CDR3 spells CASSHDRGSSGNTIYF. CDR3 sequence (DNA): TGTGCCAGTAGTCACGACAGGGGAAGCTCTGGAAACACCATATATTTT.

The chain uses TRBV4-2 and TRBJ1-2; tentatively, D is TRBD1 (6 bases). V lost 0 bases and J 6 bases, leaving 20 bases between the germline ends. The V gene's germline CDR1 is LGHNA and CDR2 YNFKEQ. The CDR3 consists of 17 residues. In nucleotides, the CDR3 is TGTGCCAGCAGCCAAGATGTGATCCAGGGGCTCGGTCATGGCTACACCTTC. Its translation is CASSQDVIQGLGHGYTF.

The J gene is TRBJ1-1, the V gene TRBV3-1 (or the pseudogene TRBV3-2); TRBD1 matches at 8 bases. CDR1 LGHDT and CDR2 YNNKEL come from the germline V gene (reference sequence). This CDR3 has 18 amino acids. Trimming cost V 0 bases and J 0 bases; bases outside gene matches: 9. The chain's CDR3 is CASSQDQGNRGVNTEAFF. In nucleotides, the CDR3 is TGTGCCAGCAGCCAAGATCAGGGAAACAGGGGGGTGAACACTGAAGCTTTCTTT.

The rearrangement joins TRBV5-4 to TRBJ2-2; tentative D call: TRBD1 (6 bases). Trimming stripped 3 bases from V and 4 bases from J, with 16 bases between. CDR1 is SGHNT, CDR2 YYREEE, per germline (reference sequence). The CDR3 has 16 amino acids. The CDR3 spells CASSSRGRGSTGELFF. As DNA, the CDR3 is TGTGCCAGCAGCTCCAGGGGTCGGGGATCCACCGGGGAGCTGTTTTTT.

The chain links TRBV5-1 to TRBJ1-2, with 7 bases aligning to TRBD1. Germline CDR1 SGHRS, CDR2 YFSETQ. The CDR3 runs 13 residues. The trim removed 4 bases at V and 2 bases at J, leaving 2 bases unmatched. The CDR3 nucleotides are TGCGCCAGCAGCACAGGGGAAAACTATGGCTACACCTTC. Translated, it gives CASSTGENYGYTF.

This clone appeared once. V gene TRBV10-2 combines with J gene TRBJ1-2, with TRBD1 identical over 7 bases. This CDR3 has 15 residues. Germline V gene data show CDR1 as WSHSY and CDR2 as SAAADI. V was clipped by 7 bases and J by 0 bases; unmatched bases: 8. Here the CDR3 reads CASKTGNEANYGYTF. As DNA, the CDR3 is TGCGCCAGCAAGACAGGGAACGAGGCTAACTATGGCTACACCTTC.

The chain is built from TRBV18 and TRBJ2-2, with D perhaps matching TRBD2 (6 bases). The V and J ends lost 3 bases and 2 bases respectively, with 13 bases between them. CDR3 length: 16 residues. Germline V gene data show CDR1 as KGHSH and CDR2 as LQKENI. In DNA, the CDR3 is TGTGCCAGCTCACCGGGCTTGGCGGGAAACACCGGGGAGCTGTTTTTT. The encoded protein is CASSPGLAGNTGELFF.

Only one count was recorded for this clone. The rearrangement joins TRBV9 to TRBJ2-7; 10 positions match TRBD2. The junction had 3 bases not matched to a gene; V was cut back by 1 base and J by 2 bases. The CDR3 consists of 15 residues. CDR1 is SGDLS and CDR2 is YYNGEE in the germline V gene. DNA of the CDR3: TGTGCCAGCAGCGTATCTACTAGCGGGGCCTACGAGCAGTACTTC. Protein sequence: CASSVSTSGAYEQYF.

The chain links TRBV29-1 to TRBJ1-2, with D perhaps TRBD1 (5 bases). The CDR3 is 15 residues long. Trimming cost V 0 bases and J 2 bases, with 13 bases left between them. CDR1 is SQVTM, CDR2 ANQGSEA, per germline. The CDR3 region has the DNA TGCAGCGTTGAAGATCGATACGGGGGAAACTATGGCTACACCTTC. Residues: CSVEDRYGGNYGYTF. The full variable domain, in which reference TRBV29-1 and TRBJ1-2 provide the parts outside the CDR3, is SAVISQKPSRDICQRGTSLTIQCQVDSQVTMMFWYRQQPGQSLTLIATANQGSEATYESGFVIDKFPISRPNLTFSTLTVSNMSPEDSSIYLCSVEDRYGGNYGYTFGSGTRLTVV.

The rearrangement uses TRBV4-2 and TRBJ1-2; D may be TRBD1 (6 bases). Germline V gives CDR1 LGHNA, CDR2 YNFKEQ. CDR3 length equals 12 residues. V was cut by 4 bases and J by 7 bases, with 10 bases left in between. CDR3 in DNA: TGTGCCAGCAGCCTAGAGGGGGGTGGCTACACCTTC. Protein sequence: CASSLEGGGYTF.

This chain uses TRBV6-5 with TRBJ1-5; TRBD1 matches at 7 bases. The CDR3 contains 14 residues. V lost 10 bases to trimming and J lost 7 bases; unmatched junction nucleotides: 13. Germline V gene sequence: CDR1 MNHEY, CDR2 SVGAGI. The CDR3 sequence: CATSVQGQGQPQHF. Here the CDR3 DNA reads TGTGCCACCTCCGTACAGGGGCAAGGCCAGCCCCAGCATTTT.